In this sample, the clone carrying this T cell receptor beta chain turned up many times. Its antigen is still unknown. The observed sequence ends 3 residues before the CDR3 terminus, with the missing tail filled in from the germline J gene. Equal genomic DNA amounts from CVID and control samples were sequenced. TCRdb's copy holds only in-frame clones and misses some; the assay was immunoSEQ multiplex PCR. Recorded here are approximately 81,000 clones, none singletons. The CDR3 is 14 amino acids. V trimming: 0 bases; J trimming: 6 bases; junction bases outside the gene matches: 5. These data originate in a study of T cell clonality in common variable immunodeficiency. General study results and limits: Fewer deletions and N-nucleotide insertions were reportedly seen in common variable immunodeficiency TCR beta sequences. CVID subjects shared fewer TCRbeta clones than healthy controls did.

The rearrangement links TRBV12-3 or TRBV12-4 to TRBJ2-7; 7 nucleotides align to TRBD2. The sequenced sample consisted of peripheral blood mononuclear cells. This receptor was taken from a person between 18 and 75 years old in good health. The CDR3 loop is CASSLAGGSGEQYF. The covered CDR3 bases are TGTGCCAGCAGTTTAGCGGGGGGGTCGGGCGAG.